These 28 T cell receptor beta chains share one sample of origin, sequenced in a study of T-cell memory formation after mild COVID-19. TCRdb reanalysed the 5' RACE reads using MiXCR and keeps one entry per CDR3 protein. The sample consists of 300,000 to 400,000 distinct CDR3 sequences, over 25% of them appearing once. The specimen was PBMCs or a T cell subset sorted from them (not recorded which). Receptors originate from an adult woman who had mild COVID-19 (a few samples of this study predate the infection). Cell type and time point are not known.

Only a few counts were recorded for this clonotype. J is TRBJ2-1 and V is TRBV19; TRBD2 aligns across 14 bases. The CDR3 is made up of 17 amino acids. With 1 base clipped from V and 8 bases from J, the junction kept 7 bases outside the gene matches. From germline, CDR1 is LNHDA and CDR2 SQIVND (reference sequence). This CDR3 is CASSIGTTSGRGDEQFF. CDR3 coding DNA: TGTGCCAGTAGTATAGGTACGACTAGCGGGAGGGGCGATGAGCAGTTCTTC.

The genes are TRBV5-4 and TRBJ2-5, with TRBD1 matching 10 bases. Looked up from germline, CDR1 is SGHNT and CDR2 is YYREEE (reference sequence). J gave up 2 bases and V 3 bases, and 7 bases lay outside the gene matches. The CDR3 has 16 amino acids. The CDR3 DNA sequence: TGTGCCAGCAGCTCAAACCGGGACAGGGGACAAGAGACCCAGTACTTC. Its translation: CASSSNRDRGQETQYF.

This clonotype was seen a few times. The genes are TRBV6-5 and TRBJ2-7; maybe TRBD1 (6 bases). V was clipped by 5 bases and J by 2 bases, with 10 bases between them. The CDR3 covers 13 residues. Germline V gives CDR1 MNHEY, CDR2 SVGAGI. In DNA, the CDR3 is TGTGCCAGCAGTACAGGGTGGGCCTACGAGCAGTACTTC. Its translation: CASSTGWAYEQYF.

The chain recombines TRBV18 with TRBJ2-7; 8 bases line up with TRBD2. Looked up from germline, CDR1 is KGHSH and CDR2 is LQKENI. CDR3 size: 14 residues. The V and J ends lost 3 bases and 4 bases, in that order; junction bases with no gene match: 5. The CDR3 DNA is TGTGCCAGCTCACCTAGCGGGACACCTTACGAGCAGTACTTC. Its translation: CASSPSGTPYEQYF.

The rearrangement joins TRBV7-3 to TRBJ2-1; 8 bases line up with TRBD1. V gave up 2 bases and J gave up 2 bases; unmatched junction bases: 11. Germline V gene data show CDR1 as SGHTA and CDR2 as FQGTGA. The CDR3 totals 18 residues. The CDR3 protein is CASSLGGARGRPYNEQFF. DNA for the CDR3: TGTGCCAGCAGCTTAGGAGGGGCCAGGGGGCGCCCCTACAATGAGCAGTTCTTC.

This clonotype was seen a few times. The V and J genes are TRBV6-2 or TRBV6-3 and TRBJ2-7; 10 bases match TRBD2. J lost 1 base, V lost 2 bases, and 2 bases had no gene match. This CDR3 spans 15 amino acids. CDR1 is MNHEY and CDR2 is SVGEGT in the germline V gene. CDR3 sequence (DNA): TGTGCCAGCAGTTACGAGACTAGCGGGTCCTACGAGCAGTACTTC. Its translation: CASSYETSGSYEQYF.

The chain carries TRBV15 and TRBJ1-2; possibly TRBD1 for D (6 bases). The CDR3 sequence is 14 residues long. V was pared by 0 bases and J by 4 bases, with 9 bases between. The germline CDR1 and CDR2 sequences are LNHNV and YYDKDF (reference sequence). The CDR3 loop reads CATSRDRGGYGYTF. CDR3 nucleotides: TGTGCCACCAGCAGAGACAGGGGAGGCTATGGCTACACCTTC. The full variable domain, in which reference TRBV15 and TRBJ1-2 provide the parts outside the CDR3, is DAMVIQNPRYQVTQFGKPVTLSCSQTLNHNVMYWYQQKSSQAPKLLFHYYDKDFNNEADTPDNFQSRRPNTSFCFLDIRSPGLGDTAMYLCATSRDRGGYGYTFGSGTRLTVV.

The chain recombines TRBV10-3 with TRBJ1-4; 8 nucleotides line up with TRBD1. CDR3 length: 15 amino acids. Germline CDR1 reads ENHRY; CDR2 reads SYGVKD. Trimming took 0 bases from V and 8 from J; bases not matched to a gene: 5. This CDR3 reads CAISESQGAREKLFF. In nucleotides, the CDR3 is TGTGCCATCAGTGAGTCGCAGGGGGCAAGGGAAAAACTGTTTTTT.

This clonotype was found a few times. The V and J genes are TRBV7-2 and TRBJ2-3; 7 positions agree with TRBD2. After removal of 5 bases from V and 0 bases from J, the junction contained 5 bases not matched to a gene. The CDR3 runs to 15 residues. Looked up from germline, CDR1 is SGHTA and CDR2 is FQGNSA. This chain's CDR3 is CASSRSGASTDTQYF. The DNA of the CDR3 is TGTGCCAGCAGCCGCAGCGGGGCTAGCACAGATACGCAGTATTTT.

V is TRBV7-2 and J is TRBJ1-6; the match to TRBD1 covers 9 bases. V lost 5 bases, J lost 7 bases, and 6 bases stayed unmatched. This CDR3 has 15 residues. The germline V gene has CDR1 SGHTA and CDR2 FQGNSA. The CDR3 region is CASSLEGQGNSPLHF. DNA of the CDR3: TGTGCCAGCAGCCTAGAGGGACAGGGAAATTCACCCCTCCACTTT.

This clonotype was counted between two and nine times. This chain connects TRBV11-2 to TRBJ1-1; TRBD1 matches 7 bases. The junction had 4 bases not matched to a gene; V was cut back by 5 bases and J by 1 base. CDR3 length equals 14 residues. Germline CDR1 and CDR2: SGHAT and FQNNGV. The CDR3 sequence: CASSRDRWNTEAFF. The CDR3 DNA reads TGTGCCAGCAGCCGGGACAGATGGAACACTGAAGCTTTCTTT.

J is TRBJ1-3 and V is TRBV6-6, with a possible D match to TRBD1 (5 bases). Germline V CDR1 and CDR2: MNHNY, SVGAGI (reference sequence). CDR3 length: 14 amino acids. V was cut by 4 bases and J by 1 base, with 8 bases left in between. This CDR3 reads CASSFGQSGNTIYF. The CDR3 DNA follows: TGTGCCAGCAGTTTCGGACAATCTGGAAACACCATATATTTT.

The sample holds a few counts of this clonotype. The CDR3 coding sequence is TGTGCCAGCAGCTTAAATAAAGGGGGGGATACGCAGTATTTT. Translation gives CASSLNKGGDTQYF. The genes are TRBV7-3 and TRBJ2-3, with D perhaps assigned TRBD1 or TRBD2 (6 bases each). Trimming removed 1 base from V and 6 bases from J, with 11 bases in between. The CDR3 length is 14 residues. Per germline, CDR1 SGHTA and CDR2 FQGTGA.

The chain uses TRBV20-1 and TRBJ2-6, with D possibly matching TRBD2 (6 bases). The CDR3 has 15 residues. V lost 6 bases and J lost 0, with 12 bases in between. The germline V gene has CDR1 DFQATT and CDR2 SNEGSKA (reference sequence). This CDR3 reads CSAGGATSGANVLTF. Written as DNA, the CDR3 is TGCAGTGCCGGAGGGGCGACCTCTGGGGCCAACGTCCTGACTTTC.

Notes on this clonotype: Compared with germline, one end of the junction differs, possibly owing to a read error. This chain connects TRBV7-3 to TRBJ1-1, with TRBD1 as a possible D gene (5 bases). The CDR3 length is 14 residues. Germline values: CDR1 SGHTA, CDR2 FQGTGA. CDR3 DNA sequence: TGTTCCAGCAGCTTAGGCAGGGCCAACACTGAAGCTTTCTTT. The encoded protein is CSSSLGRANTEAFF.

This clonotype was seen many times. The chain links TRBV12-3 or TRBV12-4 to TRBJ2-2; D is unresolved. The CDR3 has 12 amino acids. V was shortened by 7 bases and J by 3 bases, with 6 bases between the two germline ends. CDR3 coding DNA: TGTGCCAGCAAGATCCACACCGGGGAGCTGTTTTTT. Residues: CASKIHTGELFF.

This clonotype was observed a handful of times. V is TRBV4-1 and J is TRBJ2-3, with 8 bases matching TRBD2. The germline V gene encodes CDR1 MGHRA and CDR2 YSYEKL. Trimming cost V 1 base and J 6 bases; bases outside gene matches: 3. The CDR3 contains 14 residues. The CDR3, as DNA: TGCGCCAGCAGCCAAGTACTAGCGGAGGATACGCAGTATTTT. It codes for CASSQVLAEDTQYF.

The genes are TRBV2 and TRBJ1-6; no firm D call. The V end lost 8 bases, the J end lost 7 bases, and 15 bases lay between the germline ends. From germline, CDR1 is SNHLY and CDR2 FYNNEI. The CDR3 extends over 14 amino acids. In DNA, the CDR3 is TGTGCCAGCGGACCGGGCCCACTGAATTCACCCCTCCACTTT. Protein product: CASGPGPLNSPLHF.

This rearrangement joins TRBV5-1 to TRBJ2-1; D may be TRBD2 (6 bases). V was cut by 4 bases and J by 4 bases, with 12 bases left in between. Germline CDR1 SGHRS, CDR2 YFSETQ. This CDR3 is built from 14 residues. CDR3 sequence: CASSVPTSYNEQFF. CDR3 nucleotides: TGCGCCAGCAGCGTCCCGACTAGTTACAATGAGCAGTTCTTC.

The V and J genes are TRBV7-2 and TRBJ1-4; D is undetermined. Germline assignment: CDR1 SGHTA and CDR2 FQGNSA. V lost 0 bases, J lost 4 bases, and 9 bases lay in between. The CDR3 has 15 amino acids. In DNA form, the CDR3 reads TGTGCCAGCAGCTTAGCTGGAACTCATAATGAAAAACTGTTTTTT. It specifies CASSLAGTHNEKLFF.

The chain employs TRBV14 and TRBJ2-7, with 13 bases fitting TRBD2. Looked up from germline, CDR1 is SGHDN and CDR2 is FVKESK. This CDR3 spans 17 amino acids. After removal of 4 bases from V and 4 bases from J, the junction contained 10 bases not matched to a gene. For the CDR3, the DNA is TGTGCCAGCAGCCTCCGACTAGCGGGAGGTAGTAGTTACGAGCAGTACTTC. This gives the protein CASSLRLAGGSSYEQYF. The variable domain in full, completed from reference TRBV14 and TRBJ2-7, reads EAGVTQFPSHSVIEKGQTVTLRCDPISGHDNLYWYRRVMGKEIKFLLHFVKESKQDESGMPNNRFLAERTGGTYSTLKVQPAELEDSGVYFCASSLRLAGGSSYEQYFGPGTRLTVT.

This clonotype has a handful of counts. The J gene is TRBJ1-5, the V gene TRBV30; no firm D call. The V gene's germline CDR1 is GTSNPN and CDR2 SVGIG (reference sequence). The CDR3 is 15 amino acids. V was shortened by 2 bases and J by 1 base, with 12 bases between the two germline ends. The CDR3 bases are TGTGCCTGGAGTCCCGGGGAGTTAAGCAATCAGCCCCAGCATTTT. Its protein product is CAWSPGELSNQPQHF.

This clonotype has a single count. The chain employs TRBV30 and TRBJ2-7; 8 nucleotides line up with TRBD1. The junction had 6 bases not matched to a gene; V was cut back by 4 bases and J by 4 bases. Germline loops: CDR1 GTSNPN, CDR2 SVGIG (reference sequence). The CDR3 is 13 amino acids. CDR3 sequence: CAWNRQGAYEQYF. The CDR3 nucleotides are TGTGCCTGGAATCGTCAGGGGGCATACGAGCAGTACTTC.

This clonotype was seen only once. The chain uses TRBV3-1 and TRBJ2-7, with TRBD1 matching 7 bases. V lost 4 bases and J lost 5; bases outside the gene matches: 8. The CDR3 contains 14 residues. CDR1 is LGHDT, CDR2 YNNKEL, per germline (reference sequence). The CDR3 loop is CASSRRQGRDEQYF. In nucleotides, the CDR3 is TGTGCCAGCAGCCGTCGACAGGGTAGGGACGAGCAGTACTTC.

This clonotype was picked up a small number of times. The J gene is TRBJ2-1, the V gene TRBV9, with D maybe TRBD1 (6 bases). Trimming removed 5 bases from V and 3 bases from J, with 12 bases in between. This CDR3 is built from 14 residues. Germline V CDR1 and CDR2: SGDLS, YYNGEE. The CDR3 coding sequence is TGTGCCAGCAGTCGGACAGCCAGCTACAATGAGCAGTTCTTC. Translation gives CASSRTASYNEQFF.

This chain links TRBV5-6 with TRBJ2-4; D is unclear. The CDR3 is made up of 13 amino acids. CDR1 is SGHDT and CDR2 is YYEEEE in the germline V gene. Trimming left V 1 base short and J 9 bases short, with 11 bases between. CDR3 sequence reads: CASSLKGSSIQYF. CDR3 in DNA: TGTGCCAGCAGCTTGAAAGGTTCGTCCATTCAGTACTTC. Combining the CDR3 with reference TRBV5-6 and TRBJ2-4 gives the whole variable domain DAGVTQSPTHLIKTRGQQVTLRCSPKSGHDTVSWYQQALGQGPQFIFQYYEEEERQRGNFPDRFSGHQFPNYSSELNVNALLLGDSALYLCASSLKGSSIQYFGAGTRLSVL.

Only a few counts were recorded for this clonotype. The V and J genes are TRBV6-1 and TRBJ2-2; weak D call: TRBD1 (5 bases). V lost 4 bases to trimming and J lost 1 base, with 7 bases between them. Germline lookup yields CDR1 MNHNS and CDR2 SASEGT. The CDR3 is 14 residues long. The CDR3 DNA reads TGTGCCAGCAGTGTAGGGGTGAACACCGGGGAGCTGTTTTTT. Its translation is CASSVGVNTGELFF.

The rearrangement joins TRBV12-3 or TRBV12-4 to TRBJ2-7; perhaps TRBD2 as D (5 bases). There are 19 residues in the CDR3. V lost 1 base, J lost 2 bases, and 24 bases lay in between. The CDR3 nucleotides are TGTGCCAGCAGTTTAGGGTGGATGGAAACTGCAGCGGATACCTACGAGCAGTACTTC. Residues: CASSLGWMETAADTYEQYF.